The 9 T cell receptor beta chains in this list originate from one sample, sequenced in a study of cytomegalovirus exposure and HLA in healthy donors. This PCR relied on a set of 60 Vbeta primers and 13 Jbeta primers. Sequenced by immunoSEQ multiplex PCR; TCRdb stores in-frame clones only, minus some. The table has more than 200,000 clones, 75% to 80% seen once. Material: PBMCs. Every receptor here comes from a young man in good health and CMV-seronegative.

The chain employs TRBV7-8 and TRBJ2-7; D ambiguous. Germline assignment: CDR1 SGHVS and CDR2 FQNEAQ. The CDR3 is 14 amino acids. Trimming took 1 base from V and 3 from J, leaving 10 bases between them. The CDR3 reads CASSLGFGGYEQYF. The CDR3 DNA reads TGTGCCAGCAGCTTAGGGTTTGGCGGCTACGAGCAGTACTTC.

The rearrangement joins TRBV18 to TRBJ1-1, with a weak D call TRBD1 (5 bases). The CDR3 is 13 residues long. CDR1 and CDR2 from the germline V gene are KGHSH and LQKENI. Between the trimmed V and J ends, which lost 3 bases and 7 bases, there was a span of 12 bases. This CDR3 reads CASSPSGTSEAFF. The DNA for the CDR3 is TGTGCCAGCTCACCTTCAGGGACTAGTGAAGCTTTCTTT.

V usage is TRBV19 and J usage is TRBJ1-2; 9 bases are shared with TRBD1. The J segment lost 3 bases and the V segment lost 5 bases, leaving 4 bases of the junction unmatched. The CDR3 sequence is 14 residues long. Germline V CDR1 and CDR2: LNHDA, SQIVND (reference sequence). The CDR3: CASSLGDRDYGYTF. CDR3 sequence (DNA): TGTGCCAGTAGTCTCGGGGACAGGGACTATGGCTACACCTTC. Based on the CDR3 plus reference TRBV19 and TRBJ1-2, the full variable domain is DGGITQSPKYLFRKEGQNVTLSCEQNLNHDAMYWYRQDPGQGLRLIYYSQIVNDFQKGDIAEGYSVSREKKESFPLTVTSAQKNPTAFYLCASSLGDRDYGYTFGSGTRLTVV.

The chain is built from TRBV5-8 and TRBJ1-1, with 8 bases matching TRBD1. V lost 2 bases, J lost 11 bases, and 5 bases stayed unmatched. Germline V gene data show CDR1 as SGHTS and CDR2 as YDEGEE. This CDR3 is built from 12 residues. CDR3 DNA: TGTGCCAGCAGCTTAGACAGGGGTATGGCTTTCTTT. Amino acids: CASSLDRGMAFF.

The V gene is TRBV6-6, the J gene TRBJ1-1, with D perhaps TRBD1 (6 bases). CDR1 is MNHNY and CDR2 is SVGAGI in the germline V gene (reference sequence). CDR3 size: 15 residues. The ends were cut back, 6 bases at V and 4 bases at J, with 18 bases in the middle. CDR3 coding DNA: TGTGCCAGCAGCAGGCTACCAGGGGAGGGCACTGAAGCTTTCTTT. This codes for CASSRLPGEGTEAFF.

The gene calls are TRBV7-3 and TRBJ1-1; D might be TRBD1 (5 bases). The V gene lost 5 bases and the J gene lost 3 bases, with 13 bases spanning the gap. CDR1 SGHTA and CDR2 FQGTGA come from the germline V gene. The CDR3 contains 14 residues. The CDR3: CASSPTMGHTEAFF. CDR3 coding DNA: TGTGCCAGCAGCCCTACGATGGGGCACACTGAAGCTTTCTTT.

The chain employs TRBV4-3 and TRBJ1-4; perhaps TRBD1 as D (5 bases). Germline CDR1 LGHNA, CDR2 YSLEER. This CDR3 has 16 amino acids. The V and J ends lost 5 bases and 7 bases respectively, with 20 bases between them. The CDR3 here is CASSTGASRMSEKLFF. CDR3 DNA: TGCGCCAGCAGCACTGGGGCCTCTCGGATGAGTGAAAAACTGTTTTTT.

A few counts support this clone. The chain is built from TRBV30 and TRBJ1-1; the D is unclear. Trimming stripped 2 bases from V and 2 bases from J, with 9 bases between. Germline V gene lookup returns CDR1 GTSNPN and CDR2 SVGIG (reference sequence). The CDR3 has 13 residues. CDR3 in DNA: TGTGCCTGGAGTCCCTACCGTAACACTGAAGCTTTCTTT. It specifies CAWSPYRNTEAFF.

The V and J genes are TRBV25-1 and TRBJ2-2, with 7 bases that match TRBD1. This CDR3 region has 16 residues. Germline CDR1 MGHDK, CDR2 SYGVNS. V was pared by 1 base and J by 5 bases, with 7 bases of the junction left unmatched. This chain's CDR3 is CASSESLRGWTGELFF. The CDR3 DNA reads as TGTGCCAGCAGTGAATCCCTCAGGGGGTGGACCGGGGAGCTGTTTTTT.